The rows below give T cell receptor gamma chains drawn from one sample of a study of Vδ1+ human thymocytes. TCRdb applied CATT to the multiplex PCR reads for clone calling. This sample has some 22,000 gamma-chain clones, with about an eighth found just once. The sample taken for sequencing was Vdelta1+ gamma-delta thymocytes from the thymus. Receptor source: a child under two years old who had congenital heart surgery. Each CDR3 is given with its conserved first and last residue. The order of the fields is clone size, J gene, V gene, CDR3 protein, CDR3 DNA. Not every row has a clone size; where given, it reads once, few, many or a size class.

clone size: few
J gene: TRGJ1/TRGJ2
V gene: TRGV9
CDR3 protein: CALWEVPLGNYKKLF
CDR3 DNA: TGTGCCTTGTGGGAGGTGCCCCTTGGAAATTATAAGAAACTCTTT

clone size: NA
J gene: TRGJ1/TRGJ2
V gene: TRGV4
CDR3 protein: CATWDGPRNYYKKLF
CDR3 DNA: TGTGCCACCTGGGATGGGCCGCGGAATTATTATAAGAAACTCTTT

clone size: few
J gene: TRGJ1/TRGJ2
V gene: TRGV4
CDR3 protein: CATWNGLNYKKLF
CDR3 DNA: TGTGCCACCTGGAATGGGCTCAATTATAAGAAACTCTTT

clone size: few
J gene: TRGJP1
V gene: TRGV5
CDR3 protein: CATWDKRGNTTGWFKIF
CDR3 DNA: TGTGCCACCTGGGACAAAAGGGGGAATACCACTGGTTGGTTCAAGATATTT

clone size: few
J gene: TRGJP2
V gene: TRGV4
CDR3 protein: CATWNGPPSDWIKTF
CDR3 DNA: TGTGCCACCTGGAATGGGCCTCCGAGTGATTGGATCAAGACGTTT

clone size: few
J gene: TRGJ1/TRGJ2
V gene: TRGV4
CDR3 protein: CATWDGHWSKKLF
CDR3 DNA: TGTGCCACCTGGGATGGGCACTGGAGTAAGAAACTCTTT

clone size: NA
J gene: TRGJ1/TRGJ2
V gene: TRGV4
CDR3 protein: CATWPRPWNYKKLF
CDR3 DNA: TGTGCCACCTGGCCTCGACCCTGGAATTATAAGAAACTCTTT

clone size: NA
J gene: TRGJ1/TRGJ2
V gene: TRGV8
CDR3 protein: CATWNGRGKLF
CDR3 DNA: TGTGCCACCTGGAATGGGAGGGGGAAACTCTTT

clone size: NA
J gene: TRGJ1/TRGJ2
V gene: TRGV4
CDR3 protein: CATWNGRDCKKLF
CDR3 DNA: TGTGCCACCTGGAACGGTCGGGACTGCAAGAAACTCTTT

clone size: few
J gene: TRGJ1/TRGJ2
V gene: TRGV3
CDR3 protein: CATWDRPPYYKKLF
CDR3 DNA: TGTGCCACCTGGGACAGGCCTCCTTATTATAAGAAACTCTTT

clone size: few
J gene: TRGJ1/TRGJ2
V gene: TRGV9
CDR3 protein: CALWEGVYYKKLF
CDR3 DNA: TGTGCCTTGTGGGAGGGAGTTTATTATAAGAAACTCTTT

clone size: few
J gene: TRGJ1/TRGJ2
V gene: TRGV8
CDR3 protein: CATWDRRDYKKLF
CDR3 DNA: TGTGCCACCTGGGATAGACGCGATTATAAGAAACTCTTT

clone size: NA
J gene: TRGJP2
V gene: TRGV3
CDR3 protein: CATWDRPRGSDWIKTF
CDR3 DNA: TGTGCCACCTGGGACCGACCGAGAGGTAGTGATTGGATCAAGACGTTT

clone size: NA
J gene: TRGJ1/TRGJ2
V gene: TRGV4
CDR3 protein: CAAWDASRGKLF
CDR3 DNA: TGTGCCGCCTGGGATGCTTCCCGGGGGAAACTCTTT

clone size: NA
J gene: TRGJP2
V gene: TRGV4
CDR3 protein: CATWAKRGGDWIKTF
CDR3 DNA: TGTGCCACCTGGGCGAAAAGGGGGGGTGATTGGATCAAGACGTTT

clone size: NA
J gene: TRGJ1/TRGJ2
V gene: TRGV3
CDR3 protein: CATWDSLLYYYKKLF
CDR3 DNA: TGTGCCACCTGGGACAGCCTACTGTATTATTATAAGAAACTCTTT

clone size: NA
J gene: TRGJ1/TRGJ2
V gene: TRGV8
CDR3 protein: CATWDPPGYKKLF
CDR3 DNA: TGTGCCACCTGGGATCCTCCTGGGTATAAGAAACTCTTT

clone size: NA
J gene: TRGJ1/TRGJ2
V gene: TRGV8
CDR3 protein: CATWDIRKKLF
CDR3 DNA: TGTGCCACCTGGGACATTAGAAAGAAACTCTTT

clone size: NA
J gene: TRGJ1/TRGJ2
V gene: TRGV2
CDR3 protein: CATWDGQKLYYKKLF
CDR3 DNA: TGTGCCACCTGGGACGGGCAAAAGCTTTATTATAAGAAACTCTTT

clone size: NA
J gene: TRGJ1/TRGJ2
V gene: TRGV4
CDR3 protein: CATSDPLRYYKKLF
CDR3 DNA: TGTGCCACCTCCGACCCGCTCCGTTATTATAAGAAACTCTTT

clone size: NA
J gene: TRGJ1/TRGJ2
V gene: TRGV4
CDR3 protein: CATWGLDYYKKLF
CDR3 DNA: TGTGCCACCTGGGGATTGGATTATTATAAGAAACTCTTT

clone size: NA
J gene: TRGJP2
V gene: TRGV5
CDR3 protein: CATWDRRGVSDWIKTF
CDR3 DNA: TGTGCCACCTGGGACAGGCGGGGGGTTAGTGATTGGATCAAGACGTTT

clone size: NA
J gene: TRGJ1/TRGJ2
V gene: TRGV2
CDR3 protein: CATWDGKFYYKKLF
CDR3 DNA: TGTGCCACCTGGGACGGGAAGTTTTATTATAAGAAACTCTTT

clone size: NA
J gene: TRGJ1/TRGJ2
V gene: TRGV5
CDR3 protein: CATWPRRGYKKLF
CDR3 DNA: TGTGCCACCTGGCCCCGGCGGGGTTATAAGAAACTCTTT

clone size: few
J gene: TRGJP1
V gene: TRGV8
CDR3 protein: CATWDRLQGFTGWFKIF
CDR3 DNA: TGTGCCACCTGGGATAGGCTCCAGGGGTTTACTGGTTGGTTCAAGATATTT

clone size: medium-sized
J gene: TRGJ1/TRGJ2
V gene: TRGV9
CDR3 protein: CALWEPCYKKLF
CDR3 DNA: TGTGCCTTGTGGGAGCCCTGCTATAAGAAACTCTTT

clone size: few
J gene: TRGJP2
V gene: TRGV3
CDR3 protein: CATWHWGSDWIKTF
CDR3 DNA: TGTGCCACCTGGCACTGGGGTAGTGATTGGATCAAGACGTTT

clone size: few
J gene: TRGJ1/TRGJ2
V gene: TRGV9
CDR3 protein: CALWESWKKLF
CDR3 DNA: TGTGCCTTGTGGGAATCTTGGAAGAAACTCTTT

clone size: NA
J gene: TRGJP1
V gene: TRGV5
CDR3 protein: CATWEIGTTGWFKIF
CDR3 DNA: TGTGCCACCTGGGAGATCGGTACCACTGGTTGGTTCAAGATATTT